The clone carrying this T cell receptor beta chain was counted only a few times. The antigen remains unidentified. These data are taken from a study of T cells in Graves' hyperthyroidism and ophthalmopathy. Study observations and caveats: Most thyroid clonotypes expanded above 0.001 appeared in blood too.

It was RNA transcripts that yielded the amplified TCR beta CDR3 regions. Researchers ran a first-round RT-PCR on the TCR CDR3 using the HTBI primer set. A single record per CDR3 protein comes from TCRdb applying MiXCR to the multiplex PCR reads. The sample shows 370,000 or so distinct CDR3 sequences, around 25% of them seen only once. Uncontrolled infection, other autoimmune disease, pregnancy or lactation barred patients from enrollment. The diagnostic basis comprised clinical symptoms, serum thyroxine and TRAb, thyroid ultrasound and orbital computed tomography. Extraction of PBMCs used roughly 9.6 ml of fresh peripheral blood. In germline, CDR1 is SGHTA, CDR2 FQGNSA. Trimming stripped 5 bases from V and 2 bases from J, with 13 bases between. CDR3 length: 14 amino acids.

The chain joins TRBV7-2 to TRBJ2-7; D remains unclear. Sequencing was carried out using blood. This sequence was found in a man in his forties or fifties with Graves' hyperthyroidism. DNA for the CDR3: TGTGCCAGCAGCGTAAACAGACCAGCCTACGAGCAGTACTTC. Its protein is CASSVNRPAYEQYF.